The 4 T cell receptor beta chains reported below all come from one sample, sequenced in a study of blood T cell repertoires in COVID-19. The protocol was immunoSEQ multiplex PCR, while the TCRdb copy is restricted to in-frame clones and leaves out a portion. Here the sample spans tens of thousands of clones, around 86% being singletons. Sequenced input: peripheral blood. The origin of the receptors is a woman in her seventies with acute or convalescent COVID-19.

The sample holds one count of this clone. V and J are TRBV18 and TRBJ1-1; possible D gene TRBD1, 6 bases. Germline-derived CDR1 and CDR2 are KGHSH and LQKENI. V lost 1 base and J 2 bases, leaving 11 bases between the germline ends. This CDR3 is 15 amino acids long. The CDR3 DNA follows: TGTGCCAGCTCACCACAGGCAGGGGAAAACACTGAAGCTTTCTTT. It is translated as CASSPQAGENTEAFF.

The chain recombines TRBV7-9 with TRBJ2-7; tentative D call: TRBD1 (5 bases). The CDR3 totals 13 residues. Germline V gene sequence: CDR1 SEHNR, CDR2 FQNEAQ (reference sequence). Trimming took off 8 bases at V and 7 bases at J, with 18 bases between the two ends. The CDR3 sequence is CASRSSGSGEQYF. CDR3 nucleotides: TGTGCCAGCCGTAGCTCAGGGTCTGGTGAGCAGTACTTC. Based on the CDR3 plus reference TRBV7-9 and TRBJ2-7, the full variable domain is DTGVSQNPRHKITKRGQNVTFRCDPISEHNRLYWYRQTLGQGPEFLTYFQNEAQLEKSRLLSDRFSAERPKGSFSTLEIQRTEQGDSAMYLCASRSSGSGEQYFGPGTRLTVT.

V gene TRBV27 combines with J gene TRBJ2-2; the D is unclear. V lost 5 bases and J lost 3, with 16 bases in between. CDR1 and CDR2 (germline): MNHEY, SMNVEV (reference sequence). There are 16 residues in the CDR3. The CDR3 region has the DNA TGTGCCAGCAGTCCCCTTTCGGGTTGGGACACCGGGGAGCTGTTTTTT. It yields the protein CASSPLSGWDTGELFF.

This clone has only one observation. The chain links TRBV5-5 to TRBJ2-7; D is perhaps TRBD1 (8 bases). The CDR3 covers 14 residues. Germline-derived CDR1 and CDR2 are SGHKS and YYEKEE (reference sequence). The V gene lost 3 bases and the J gene lost 7 bases, with 17 bases spanning the gap. CDR3 sequence (DNA): TGTGCCAGCAGCTGGTGGACAGGGACTACGGAGCAGTACGTC. This codes for CASSWWTGTTEQYV.